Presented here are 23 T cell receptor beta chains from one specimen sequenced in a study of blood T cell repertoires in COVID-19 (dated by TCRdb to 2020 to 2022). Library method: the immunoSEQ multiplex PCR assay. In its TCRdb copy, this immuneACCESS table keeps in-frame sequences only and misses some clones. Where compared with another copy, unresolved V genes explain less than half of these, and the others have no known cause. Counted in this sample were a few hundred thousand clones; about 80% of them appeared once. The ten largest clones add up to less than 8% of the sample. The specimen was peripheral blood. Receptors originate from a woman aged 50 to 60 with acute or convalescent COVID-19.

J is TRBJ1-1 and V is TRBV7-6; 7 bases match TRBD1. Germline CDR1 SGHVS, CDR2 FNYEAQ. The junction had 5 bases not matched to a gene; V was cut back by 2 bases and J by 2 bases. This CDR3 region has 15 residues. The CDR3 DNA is TGTGCCAGCAGCTTACTCCAGGGGGAAAACACTGAAGCTTTCTTT. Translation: CASSLLQGENTEAFF.

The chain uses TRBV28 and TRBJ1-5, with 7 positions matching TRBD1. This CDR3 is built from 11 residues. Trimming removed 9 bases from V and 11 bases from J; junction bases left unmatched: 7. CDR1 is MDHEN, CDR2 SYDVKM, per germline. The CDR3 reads CASGETGSQHF. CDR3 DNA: TGTGCCAGTGGGGAGACAGGGTCCCAGCATTTT.

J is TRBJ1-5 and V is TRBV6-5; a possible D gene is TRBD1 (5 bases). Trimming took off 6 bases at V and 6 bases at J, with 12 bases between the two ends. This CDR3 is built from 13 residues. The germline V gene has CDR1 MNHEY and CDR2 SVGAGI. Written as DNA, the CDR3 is TGTGCCAGCAGGGGCGGGGGTAGTCAGCCCCAGCATTTT. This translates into CASRGGGSQPQHF.

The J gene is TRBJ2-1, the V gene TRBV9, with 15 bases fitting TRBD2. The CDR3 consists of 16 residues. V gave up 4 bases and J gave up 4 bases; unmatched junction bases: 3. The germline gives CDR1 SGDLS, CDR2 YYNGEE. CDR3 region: CASSRGLAGGYNEQFF. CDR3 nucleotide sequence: TGTGCCAGCAGCCGAGGACTAGCGGGGGGGTACAATGAGCAGTTCTTC.

The DNA for the CDR3 is TGTGCCAGTAGTATTTGGGGAGGTACCTATAATTCACCCCTCCACTTT. Its translation: CASSIWGGTYNSPLHF. V usage is TRBV19 and J usage is TRBJ1-6; D gene uncertain. V lost 3 bases to trimming and J lost 2 bases, with 11 bases between them. Germline V lookup: CDR1 LNHDA, CDR2 SQIVND (reference sequence). The CDR3 has 16 residues.

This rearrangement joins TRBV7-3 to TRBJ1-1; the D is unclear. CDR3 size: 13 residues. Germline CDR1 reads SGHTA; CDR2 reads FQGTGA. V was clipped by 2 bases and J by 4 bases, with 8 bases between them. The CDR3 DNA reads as TGTGCCAGCAGCTTAGAGTCATTCACTGAAGCTTTCTTT. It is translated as CASSLESFTEAFF.

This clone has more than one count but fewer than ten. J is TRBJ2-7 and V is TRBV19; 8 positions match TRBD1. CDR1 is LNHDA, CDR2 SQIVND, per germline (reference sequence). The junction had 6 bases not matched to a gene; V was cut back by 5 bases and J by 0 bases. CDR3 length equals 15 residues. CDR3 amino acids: CASSGGQVPSYEQYF. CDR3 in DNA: TGTGCCAGTAGTGGGGGACAGGTTCCCTCCTACGAGCAGTACTTC.

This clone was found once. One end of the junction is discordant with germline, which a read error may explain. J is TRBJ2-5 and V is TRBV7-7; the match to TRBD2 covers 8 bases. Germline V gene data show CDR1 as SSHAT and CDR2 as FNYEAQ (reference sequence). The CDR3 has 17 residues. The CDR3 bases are TGTGCTAGCAATCCTGCCGGGGTAGCGGGGTGGCAAGAGACCCAGTACTTC. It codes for CASNPAGVAGWQETQYF. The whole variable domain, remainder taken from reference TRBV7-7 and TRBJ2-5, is GAGVSQSPRYKVTKRGQDVTLRCDPISSHATLYWYQQALGQGPEFLTYFNYEAQPDKSGLPSDRFSAERPEGSISTLTIQRTEQRDSAMYRCASNPAGVAGWQETQYFGPGTRLLVL.

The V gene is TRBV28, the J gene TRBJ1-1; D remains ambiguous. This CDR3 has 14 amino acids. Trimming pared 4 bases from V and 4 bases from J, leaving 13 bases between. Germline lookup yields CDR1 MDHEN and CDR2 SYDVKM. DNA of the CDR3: TGTGCCAGCAGTTCTAATGGGGAGACCACTGAAGCTTTCTTT. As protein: CASSSNGETTEAFF.

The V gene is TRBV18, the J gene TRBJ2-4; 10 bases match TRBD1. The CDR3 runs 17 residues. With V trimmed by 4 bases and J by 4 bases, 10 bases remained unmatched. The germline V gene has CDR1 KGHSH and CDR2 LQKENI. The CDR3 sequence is CASSREFRTGGKNIQYF. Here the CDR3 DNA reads TGTGCCAGCTCACGCGAATTCCGGACAGGGGGAAAAAACATTCAGTACTTC.

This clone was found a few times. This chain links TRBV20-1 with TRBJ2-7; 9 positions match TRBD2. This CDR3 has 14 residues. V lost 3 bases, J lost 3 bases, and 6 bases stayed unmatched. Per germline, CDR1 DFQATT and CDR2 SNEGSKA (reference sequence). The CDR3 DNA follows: TGCAGTGCTAGTAAGTCTAGCGGGAACTACGAGCAGTACTTC. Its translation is CSASKSSGNYEQYF.

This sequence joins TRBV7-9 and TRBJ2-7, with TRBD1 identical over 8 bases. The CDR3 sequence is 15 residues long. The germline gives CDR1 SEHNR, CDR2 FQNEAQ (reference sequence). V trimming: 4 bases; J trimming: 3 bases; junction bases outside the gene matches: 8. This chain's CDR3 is CASSSTGTGVYEQYF. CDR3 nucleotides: TGTGCCAGCAGCTCGACCGGGACAGGCGTCTACGAGCAGTACTTC.

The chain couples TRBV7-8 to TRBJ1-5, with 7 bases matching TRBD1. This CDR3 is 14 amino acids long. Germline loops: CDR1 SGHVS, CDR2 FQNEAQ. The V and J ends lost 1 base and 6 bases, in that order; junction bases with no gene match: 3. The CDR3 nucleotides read TGTGCCAGCAGCTTAGACAGGGGAAGTCAGCCCCAGCATTTT. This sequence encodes CASSLDRGSQPQHF.

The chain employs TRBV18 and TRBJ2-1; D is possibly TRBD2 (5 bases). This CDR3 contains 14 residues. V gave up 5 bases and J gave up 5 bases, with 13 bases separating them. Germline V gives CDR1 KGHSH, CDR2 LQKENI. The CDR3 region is CASSSGGGHNEQFF. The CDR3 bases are TGTGCCAGCTCATCCGGAGGCGGTCACAATGAGCAGTTCTTC.

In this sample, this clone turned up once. CDR3 protein: CASRSDQGTAYGYTF. CDR3 in DNA: TGTGCCAGCAGAAGTGACCAGGGGACAGCTTATGGCTACACCTTC. This chain joins TRBV6-4 and TRBJ1-2, with TRBD1 matching 7 bases. CDR1 and CDR2 (germline): MRHNA, SNTAGT. The CDR3 is 15 amino acids. The ends lost 6 bases at V and 5 bases at J; junction bases unmatched: 12.

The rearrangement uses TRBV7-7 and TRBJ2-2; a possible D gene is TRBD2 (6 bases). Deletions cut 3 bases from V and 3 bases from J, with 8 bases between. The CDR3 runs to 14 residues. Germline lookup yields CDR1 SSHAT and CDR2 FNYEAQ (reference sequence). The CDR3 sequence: CASSFGGDTGELFF. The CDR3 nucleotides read TGTGCCAGCAGCTTCGGGGGAGACACCGGGGAGCTGTTTTTT.

The CDR3 loop is CASSFGEATEAFF. Here the CDR3 DNA reads TGTGCCAGCAGCTTCGGGGAGGCGACTGAAGCTTTCTTT. V and J are TRBV7-2 and TRBJ1-1, with no clear D. Trimming took off 3 bases at V and 5 bases at J, with 10 bases between the two ends. The germline V gene encodes CDR1 SGHTA and CDR2 FQGNSA. The CDR3 length is 13 residues. The variable domain in full, with the rest retrieved from reference TRBV7-2 and TRBJ1-1, is GAGVSQSPSNKVTEKGKDVELRCDPISGHTALYWYRQSLGQGLEFLIYFQGNSAPDKSGLPSDRFSAERTGGSVSTLTIQRTQQEDSAVYLCASSFGEATEAFFGQGTRLTVV.

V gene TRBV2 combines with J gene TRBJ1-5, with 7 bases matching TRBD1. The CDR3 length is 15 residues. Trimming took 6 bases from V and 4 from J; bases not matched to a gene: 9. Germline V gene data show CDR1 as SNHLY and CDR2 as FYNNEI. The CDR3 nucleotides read TGTGCCAGCAGGGAAACAGGGGTCGGGAATCAGCCCCAGCATTTT. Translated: CASRETGVGNQPQHF.

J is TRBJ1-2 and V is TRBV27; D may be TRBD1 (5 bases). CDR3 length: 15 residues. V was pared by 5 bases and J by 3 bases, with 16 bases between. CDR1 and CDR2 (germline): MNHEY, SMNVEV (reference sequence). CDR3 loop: CASSPRGVGYYGYTF. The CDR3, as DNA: TGTGCCAGCAGTCCCCGGGGGGTTGGTTACTATGGCTACACCTTC.

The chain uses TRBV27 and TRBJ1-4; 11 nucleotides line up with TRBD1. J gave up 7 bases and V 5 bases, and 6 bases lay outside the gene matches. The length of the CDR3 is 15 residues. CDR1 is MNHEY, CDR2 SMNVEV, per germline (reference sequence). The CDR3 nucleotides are TGTGCCAGCAGTATAGGACAGGGGGCTGGTGAAAAACTGTTTTTT. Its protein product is CASSIGQGAGEKLFF.

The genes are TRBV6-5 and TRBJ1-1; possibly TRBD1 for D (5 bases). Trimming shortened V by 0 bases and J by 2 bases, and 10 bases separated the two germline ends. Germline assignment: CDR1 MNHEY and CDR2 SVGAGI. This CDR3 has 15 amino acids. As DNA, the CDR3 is TGTGCCAGCAGTTACTCGATCAGGGCTAACACTGAAGCTTTCTTT. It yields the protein CASSYSIRANTEAFF.

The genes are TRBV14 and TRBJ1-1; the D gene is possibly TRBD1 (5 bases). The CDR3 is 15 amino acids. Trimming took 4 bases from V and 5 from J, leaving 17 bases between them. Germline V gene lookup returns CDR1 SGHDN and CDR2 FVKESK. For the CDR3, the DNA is TGTGCCAGCAGCCCCTTGCCCGGGGGGGGTACTGAAGCTTTCTTT. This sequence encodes CASSPLPGGGTEAFF.

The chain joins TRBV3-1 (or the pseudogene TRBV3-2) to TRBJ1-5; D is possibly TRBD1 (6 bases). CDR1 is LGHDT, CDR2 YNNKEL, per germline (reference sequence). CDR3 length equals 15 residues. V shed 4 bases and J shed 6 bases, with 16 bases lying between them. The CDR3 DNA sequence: TGTGCCAGCAGCCCAAACGGGGGGCGAAGTCAGCCCCAGCATTTT. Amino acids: CASSPNGGRSQPQHF.